Listed below are T cell receptor beta chains from one sample, sequenced in a study of post-analysis software for immune sequencing data. From the PCR reads, TCRdb called clonotypes with MiXCR, one entry per CDR3 protein. The sample holds roughly 540,000 distinct CDR3 sequences, 34% seen once. The sequenced sample was blood. The origin of the receptors is a girl aged 2-17 years with multiple sclerosis. Both conserved end residues are part of each CDR3.

J gene,V gene,CDR3 protein
TRBJ2-3,TRBV5-1,CASSIPTSGGQPSTDTQYF
TRBJ2-1,TRBV13,CASSSPSGGQPGGQFF
TRBJ1-2,TRBV29-1,CSVEGRGSAYGYTF
TRBJ1-1,TRBV20-1,CSARGRGGWNTEAFF
TRBJ2-3,TRBV5-6,CASSPPTSGGAIFTDTQYF
TRBJ2-5,TRBV20-1,CSARPGTDQYF
TRBJ1-2,TRBV4-1,CASSQEAPAGYTF
TRBJ2-1,TRBV10-2,CASIDNSGDDYNEQFF
TRBJ2-5,TRBV6-5,CASSNRIETQYF
TRBJ1-1,TRBV3-1,CASSANHRGTEAFF
TRBJ2-1,TRBV6-4,CASSDAPGVDEQFF
TRBJ2-2,TRBV29-1,CSAGVGGIGELFF
TRBJ2-3,TRBV4-2,CASSQDLSSGGGIRTDTQYF